These 28 T cell receptor beta chains originate from one sample sequenced in a study of shared clonotypes between healthy human individuals. Libraries were prepared by immunoSEQ multiplex PCR; TCRdb keeps only in-frame clonotypes and omits some of them. The data show approximately 530,000 clones, almost 97% seen once. The source material was naive CD4+ T cells sorted from blood. Subset: CD45RA+ positively selected. Source of these receptors: a woman aged 25 to 39 in good health.

This clone was observed a handful of times. The chain employs TRBV2 and TRBJ1-2; no clear D. Germline CDR1 reads SNHLY; CDR2 reads FYNNEI. The CDR3 covers 11 residues. Trimming left V 2 bases short and J 4 bases short, with 2 bases between. As DNA, the CDR3 is TGTGCCAGCAGTGAACTCTATGGCTACACCTTC. Its protein is CASSELYGYTF.

J is TRBJ1-2 and V is TRBV19, with 7 bases lining up with TRBD1. The CDR3 spans 13 residues. Trimming at V came to 7 bases and at J to 8 bases, leaving 10 bases not matched to a gene. From germline, CDR1 is LNHDA and CDR2 SQIVND (reference sequence). CDR3 amino acids: CASTLTGSEGYTF. DNA for the CDR3: TGTGCCAGTACCCTGACAGGGTCAGAGGGCTACACCTTC.

The chain uses TRBV5-1 and TRBJ2-3; 8 nucleotides align to TRBD1. Germline CDR1 reads SGHRS; CDR2 reads YFSETQ. The CDR3 loop spans 16 amino acids. Unmatched junction bases numbered 6, after V lost 1 base and J lost 2 bases. This CDR3 is CASSLSRQGATDTQYF. DNA of the CDR3: TGCGCCAGCAGCTTGTCACGGCAGGGGGCCACAGATACGCAGTATTTT.

V usage is TRBV6-6 and J usage is TRBJ1-4; 7 positions match TRBD1. This CDR3 has 14 residues. V dropped 6 bases and J dropped 4; count of bases not matched to a gene: 5. The germline V gene has CDR1 MNHNY and CDR2 SVGAGI (reference sequence). The CDR3 region has the DNA TGTGCCAGCAGGCCGGGACAGTATAATGAAAAACTGTTTTTT. Its translation: CASRPGQYNEKLFF.

The rearrangement links TRBV6-5 to TRBJ2-2; 10 bases line up with TRBD2. Looked up from germline, CDR1 is MNHEY and CDR2 is SVGAGI. This CDR3 has 14 residues. V was pared by 6 bases and J by 4 bases, with 2 bases of the junction left unmatched. The CDR3 sequence: CASRVAGGTGELFF. In DNA form, the CDR3 reads TGTGCCAGCAGGGTAGCGGGGGGCACCGGGGAGCTGTTTTTT.

In its sample, this clone was seen once. The J gene is TRBJ2-1, the V gene TRBV11-3, with 9 bases fitting TRBD1. This CDR3 has 15 amino acids. In germline, CDR1 is SGHNT, CDR2 YENEEA. V dropped 5 bases and J dropped 6; count of bases not matched to a gene: 8. Here the CDR3 DNA reads TGTGCCAGCAGCCTCCGGGACAGGGATTTCAATGAGCAGTTCTTC. Its protein product is CASSLRDRDFNEQFF.

The rearrangement links TRBV7-9 to TRBJ2-7; 8 nucleotides agree with TRBD1. The CDR3 runs to 14 residues. Germline CDR1 and CDR2: SEHNR and FQNEAQ (reference sequence). Trimming at V came to 5 bases and at J to 5 bases, leaving 8 bases not matched to a gene. The CDR3: CASSPRQGSHEQYF. In DNA, the CDR3 is TGTGCCAGCAGCCCCCGACAGGGGAGCCACGAGCAGTACTTC.

V gene TRBV15 combines with J gene TRBJ1-6, with D maybe TRBD1 (5 bases). The CDR3 is 16 residues long. V was trimmed by 0 bases and J by 7 bases, leaving 13 bases between them. Germline CDR1 is LNHNV and CDR2 is YYDKDF (reference sequence). CDR3 sequence (DNA): TGTGCCACCAGCAGAGATCTCGCGACAGCAAATTCACCCCTCCACTTT. Protein product: CATSRDLATANSPLHF. The full variable domain, with the rest looked up from reference TRBV15 and TRBJ1-6, is DAMVIQNPRYQVTQFGKPVTLSCSQTLNHNVMYWYQQKSSQAPKLLFHYYDKDFNNEADTPDNFQSRRPNTSFCFLDIRSPGLGDTAMYLCATSRDLATANSPLHFGNGTRLTVT.

The V and J genes are TRBV18 and TRBJ1-4, with TRBD1 as a possible D gene (5 bases). With 2 bases removed from V and 4 bases from J, the gap between germline ends came to 14 bases. The CDR3 loop spans 16 amino acids. The V gene's germline CDR1 is KGHSH and CDR2 LQKENI. The CDR3 loop reads CASSPMDIGVNEKLFF. Written as DNA, the CDR3 is TGTGCCAGCTCACCAATGGACATCGGAGTTAATGAAAAACTGTTTTTT.

The chain uses TRBV6-5 and TRBJ2-3; TRBD2 agrees at 7 bases. V shed 1 base and J 3 bases; nucleotides not matched to a gene: 4. In germline, CDR1 is MNHEY, CDR2 SVGAGI. The CDR3 runs 15 residues. The CDR3 protein is CASSYFEGGTDTQYF. CDR3 coding DNA: TGTGCCAGCAGTTACTTTGAGGGAGGGACAGATACGCAGTATTTT.

The chain carries TRBV2 and TRBJ1-4; D is undetermined. Germline CDR1 reads SNHLY; CDR2 reads FYNNEI. Trimming took off 8 bases at V and 2 bases at J, with 6 bases between the two ends. The CDR3 extends over 12 amino acids. CDR3 sequence (DNA): TGTGCCAGCTGGGCCACTAATGAAAAACTGTTTTTT. Its translation is CASWATNEKLFF. Using reference TRBV2 and TRBJ1-4 for the parts outside the CDR3, the full variable domain is EPEVTQTPSHQVTQMGQEVILRCVPISNHLYFYWYRQILGQKVEFLVSFYNNEISEKSEIFDDQFSVERPDGSNFTLKIRSTKLEDSAMYFCASWATNEKLFFGSGTQLSVL.

The V gene is TRBV11-2, the J gene TRBJ2-2, with TRBD2 matching 14 bases. The germline V gene has CDR1 SGHAT and CDR2 FQNNGV. This CDR3 comprises 18 residues. The V gene end was trimmed by 0 bases and the J gene end by 5 bases; junction bases not matched to a gene: 5. The CDR3 is CASSLEGGTSGRTGELFF. The CDR3 DNA reads as TGTGCCAGCAGCTTAGAAGGGGGGACTAGCGGGAGAACCGGGGAGCTGTTTTTT.

V is TRBV6-5 and J is TRBJ2-3; tentatively, D is TRBD2 (6 bases). Germline lookup yields CDR1 MNHEY and CDR2 SVGAGI. The CDR3 runs to 16 residues. Trimming removed 4 bases from V and 3 bases from J, with 17 bases in between. The CDR3 sequence is CASSSPGGGKTDTQYF. The CDR3 DNA sequence: TGTGCCAGCAGTTCCCCCGGCGGCGGGAAAACAGATACGCAGTATTTT.

The genes are TRBV6-5 and TRBJ1-3, with 8 bases identical to TRBD1. Germline V lookup: CDR1 MNHEY, CDR2 SVGAGI. V shed 5 bases, J shed 3 bases, and the junction held 6 bases outside the gene matches. The CDR3 runs 15 residues. The CDR3 protein is CASSTQGALGNTIYF. CDR3 nucleotides: TGTGCCAGCAGTACTCAGGGGGCGCTTGGAAACACCATATATTTT.

The V call is TRBV9, the J call TRBJ1-2; 7 bases match TRBD1. CDR3 length: 17 amino acids. Unmatched junction bases numbered 11, after V lost 3 bases and J lost 0 bases. From germline, CDR1 is SGDLS and CDR2 YYNGEE. CDR3 nucleotides: TGTGCCAGCAGCGGGTGGGACAGAGCAAATGCTAACTATGGCTACACCTTC. Translation: CASSGWDRANANYGYTF.

The chain couples TRBV9 to TRBJ1-2; 7 bases are shared with TRBD1. CDR1 and CDR2 from the germline V gene are SGDLS and YYNGEE. This CDR3 has 13 amino acids. J gave up 4 bases and V 3 bases, and 3 bases lay outside the gene matches. CDR3 sequence reads: CASSDRGFYGYTF. The CDR3 coding sequence is TGTGCCAGCAGCGACAGGGGTTTCTATGGCTACACCTTC.

The V and J genes are TRBV7-9 and TRBJ1-2; tentative D call: TRBD1 (6 bases). The CDR3 consists of 13 residues. Germline V lookup: CDR1 SEHNR, CDR2 FQNEAQ (reference sequence). The V and J ends lost 6 bases and 8 bases respectively, with 16 bases between them. For the CDR3, the DNA is TGTGCCAGCAGTCCACAGGGAAGTGGCGGCTACACCTTC. Protein product: CASSPQGSGGYTF.

This sequence joins TRBV2 and TRBJ2-3, with D perhaps matching TRBD2 (7 bases). V dropped 5 bases and J dropped 3 bases, with 21 bases sitting between them. This CDR3 spans 17 amino acids. From germline, CDR1 is SNHLY and CDR2 FYNNEI. The chain's CDR3 is CASSPLWEGERTDTQYF. DNA for the CDR3: TGTGCCAGCAGTCCCCTTTGGGAGGGGGAGAGAACAGATACGCAGTATTTT.

The chain is built from TRBV14 and TRBJ2-7; TRBD1 is a possible D gene (5 bases). Per germline, CDR1 SGHDN and CDR2 FVKESK. Trimming removed 4 bases from V and 3 bases from J, with 10 bases in between. The CDR3 spans 13 residues. The CDR3 loop reads CASSPLGVYEQYF. CDR3 bases: TGTGCCAGCAGCCCCTTAGGGGTCTACGAGCAGTACTTC.

The CDR3 loop is CASSSQVGEGSSYEQYF. The DNA for the CDR3 is TGTGCCAGCAGCTCCCAAGTGGGGGAGGGATCCTCCTACGAGCAGTACTTC. The gene calls are TRBV7-9 and TRBJ2-7; 7 bases fit TRBD2. Germline assignment: CDR1 SEHNR and CDR2 FQNEAQ (reference sequence). V lost 4 bases to trimming and J lost 0 bases; unmatched junction nucleotides: 12. This CDR3 comprises 17 residues.

The rearrangement links TRBV6-4 to TRBJ1-2, with D perhaps matching TRBD1 (5 bases). Trimming took off 2 bases at V and 5 bases at J, with 12 bases between the two ends. The CDR3 is 14 residues long. Germline values: CDR1 MRHNA, CDR2 SNTAGT. CDR3 DNA: TGTGCCAGCAGTGACCCCGGGACGGGGTATGGCTACACCTTC. It translates to CASSDPGTGYGYTF.

V gene TRBV7-2 combines with J gene TRBJ2-3; 8 nucleotides align to TRBD1. Germline V gene data show CDR1 as SGHTA and CDR2 as FQGNSA. Unmatched junction bases numbered 9, after V lost 5 bases and J lost 14 bases. This CDR3 has 12 amino acids. Written as DNA, the CDR3 is TGTGCCAGCAGCCTGGGGACAGGACGGGCGTATTTT. Translating gives CASSLGTGRAYF.

CDR3 in amino acids: CASSLEDGHYGYTF. DNA of the CDR3: TGTGCCAGCAGCTTAGAGGACGGGCACTATGGCTACACCTTC. The chain recombines TRBV7-8 with TRBJ1-2; no firm D call. V dropped 1 base and J dropped 3 bases, with 9 bases sitting between them. The length of the CDR3 is 14 residues. The germline CDR1 and CDR2 sequences are SGHVS and FQNEAQ.

This clone was counted once. The CDR3: CASGLRVEEMSGTYEQYF. CDR3 bases: TGTGCGAGCGGGCTGCGGGTGGAGGAAATGAGTGGTACTTACGAGCAGTACTTC. The gene calls are TRBV7-8 and TRBJ2-7; possibly TRBD2 for D (6 bases). This CDR3 comprises 18 residues. Germline V lookup: CDR1 SGHVS, CDR2 FQNEAQ. The entire variable domain, with the rest obtained from reference TRBV7-8 and TRBJ2-7, is as follows: GAGVSQSPRYKVAKRGQDVALRCDPISGHVSLFWYQQALGQGPEFLTYFQNEAQLDKSGLPSDRFFAERPEGSVSTLKIQRTQQEDSAVYLCASGLRVEEMSGTYEQYFGPGTRLTVT.

This clone was observed once. The rearrangement uses TRBV6-5 and TRBJ1-4; TRBD1 aligns across 8 bases. The V segment lost 3 bases and the J segment 8 bases; nucleotides outside the gene matches: 8. Germline V gives CDR1 MNHEY, CDR2 SVGAGI. This CDR3 region has 15 residues. The CDR3 DNA reads TGTGCCAGCAGTTATCAACAGGGGGACTTAGAAAAACTGTTTTTT. Translation: CASSYQQGDLEKLFF.

The chain combines TRBV18 with TRBJ2-5; no firm D call. The CDR3 has 14 residues. Germline V gene data show CDR1 as KGHSH and CDR2 as LQKENI. Trimming removed 6 bases from V and 2 bases from J, with 13 bases in between. CDR3 residues: CASSPFGRQETQYF. CDR3 nucleotides: TGTGCCAGCTCGCCTTTTGGCAGGCAAGAGACCCAGTACTTC.

On this clone: The sample contains more than one DNA sequence encoding this CDR3. The chain uses TRBV6-1 and TRBJ2-2, with TRBD1 matching over 9 bases. Trimming took 4 bases from V and 5 from J; bases not matched to a gene: 2. This CDR3 is built from 14 residues. CDR1 and CDR2 from the germline V gene are MNHNS and SASEGT. The CDR3 loop is CASSGTGVTGELFF. The CDR3 DNA reads TGTGCCAGCAGTGGGACAGGGGTAACCGGGGAGCTGTTTTTT.

The V and J genes are TRBV5-1 and TRBJ2-1, with D maybe TRBD2 (6 bases). The V end lost 4 bases, the J end lost 0 bases, and 17 bases lay between the germline ends. Germline loops: CDR1 SGHRS, CDR2 YFSETQ. The CDR3 totals 17 residues. CDR3 DNA: TGCGCCAGCAGCATCGGGACTTCCACAATCTCCTACAATGAGCAGTTCTTC. Its translation: CASSIGTSTISYNEQFF.